This TCR beta chain stems from a study of monozygotic twins with inflammatory bowel disease (dated by TCRdb to the late 2010s). About the full investigation: In total, 28 monozygotic twin pairs made up the full study: 19 Danish pairs, all IBD-discordant, plus nine German pairs, of which four were IBD-concordant and five were IBD-discordant. Within discordant pairs, disease-associated traits were sought mainly by comparing IBD patients with their genetically identical healthy co-twins. Each individual had, on average, about 151 000 unique TCRalpha sequences and 181 000 unique TCRbeta sequences available for analysis. What the work shows at the level of the full study, not this receptor alone: Concordant and discordant twins showed no difference in repertoire similarity, possibly because of limited statistical power. IBD patients shared fewer clonotypes with other individuals than healthy twins did, most markedly in patients showing signs of disease activity. Distinction between different T cell subtypes could not be achieved in the analysis. Because patients received different immunosuppressive treatments, the repertoires may have picked up extra background noise and variability between individuals. The results gave no support for a single strong signal or clonotype linked to IBD. A decrease in TCRbeta repertoire diversity, as measured by inverse Simpson index, was observed in IBD patients compared with their healthy co-twins.

For this clonotype: The target of this receptor is not known.

The library was produced with 5' RACE. Each TCR library was prepared from about 3,400 ng of total RNA. For each sample, cDNA synthesis was carried out in eight separate reactions using SMARTScribe reverse transcriptase. During cDNA synthesis, unique molecular identifiers containing a 6-nucleotide sample barcode were introduced by template switching. TCRalpha and TCRbeta cDNA was amplified in two nested PCRs of around 15 and 9 cycles, and bead purification was carried out after each PCR. Before amplification, the cDNA was both treated with uracil DNA-glycosylase and purified with the QIAquick PCR purification kit. The second PCR added Illumina TruSeq-compatible adapters along with sample-specific barcodes. Library quality and concentration were assessed using TapeStation and Qubit, and about 4.7 ng of each library was pooled. Sequencing of the pooled libraries was done on an Illumina HiSeq2500 single-index Rapid Run using custom sequencing primers and 2 x 100 bp reads. Per the original workflow: MiGEC version 1.2.6 was used for UMI-based consensus assembly to correct PCR and sequencing errors. MiXCR version 2.1.1 was used for V(D)J alignment, clonotype assembly and CDR3 extraction. Normalisation of gene usage, clonotype sharing and MAIT/NKT TCR abundance was achieved by analysing the top 1000, 10 000 and 20 000 clonotypes per sample. Diversity was computed as the inverse Simpson index with the vegan R package after downsampling to 27 000 UMIs. Paired Mann-Whitney U tests were applied to discordant twin pairs, and Benjamini-Hochberg correction was used for multiple testing. Each entry corresponds to one CDR3 protein sequence from reads that TCRdb reprocessed, and DNA is not given. The V and J calls shown here were made by TCRdb, not taken from the authors' results. The table held for this sample gives approximately 330,000 distinct CDR3 sequences. The ten largest account for 2% of the sample.

Looking up the germline V gene (reference sequence) yields CDR1 LGHDT and CDR2 YNNKEL. Including the terminal cysteine and phenylalanine, the CDR3 comprises 11 residues. DNA is not recorded here. From each donor, an approximately 2.7 ml peripheral blood sample was collected into PAXgene tubes and kept at -80 degrees C. Without T cell sorting, total RNA was isolated from whole blood using the PAXgene blood miRNA kit on an automated QIAcube. Peripheral blood from monozygotic twin pairs, either concordant or discordant for inflammatory bowel disease, underwent deep TCRalpha and TCRbeta repertoire profiling that used unique molecular barcoding. For every twin pair, smoking habits were documented, and each individual was categorised as a current, former or never smoker.

The chain was built from TRBV3-1 and TRBJ2-1; checking the TCRdb D call of TRBD2 is not possible without DNA. This receptor was identified in a human donor with ulcerative colitis or Crohn's disease, or a healthy co-twin of an affected twin (not recorded which). The sequencing sample was made of blood. The CDR3 protein sequence reads: CATRLHNEQFF.